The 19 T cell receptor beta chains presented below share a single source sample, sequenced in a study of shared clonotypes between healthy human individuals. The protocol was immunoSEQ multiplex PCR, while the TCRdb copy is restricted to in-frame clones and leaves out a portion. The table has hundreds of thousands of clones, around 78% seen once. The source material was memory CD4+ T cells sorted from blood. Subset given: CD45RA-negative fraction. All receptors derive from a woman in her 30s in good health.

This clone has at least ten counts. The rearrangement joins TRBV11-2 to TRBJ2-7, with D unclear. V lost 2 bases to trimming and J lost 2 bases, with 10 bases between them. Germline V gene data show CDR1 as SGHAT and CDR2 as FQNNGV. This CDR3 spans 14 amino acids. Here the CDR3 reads CASSLRAEPYEQYF. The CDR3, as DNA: TGTGCCAGCAGCTTACGGGCGGAGCCCTACGAGCAGTACTTC.

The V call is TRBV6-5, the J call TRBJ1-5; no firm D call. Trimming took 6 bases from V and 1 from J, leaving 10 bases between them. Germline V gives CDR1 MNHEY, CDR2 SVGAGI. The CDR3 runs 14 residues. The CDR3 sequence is CASRRASSNQPQHF. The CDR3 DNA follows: TGTGCCAGCAGACGGGCTTCAAGCAATCAGCCCCAGCATTTT.

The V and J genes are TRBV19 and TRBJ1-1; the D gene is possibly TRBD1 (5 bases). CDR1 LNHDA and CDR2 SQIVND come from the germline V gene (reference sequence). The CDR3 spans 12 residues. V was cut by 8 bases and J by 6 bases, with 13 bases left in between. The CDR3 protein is CASVWGGAEAFF. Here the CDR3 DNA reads TGTGCCAGTGTTTGGGGGGGAGCTGAAGCTTTCTTT.

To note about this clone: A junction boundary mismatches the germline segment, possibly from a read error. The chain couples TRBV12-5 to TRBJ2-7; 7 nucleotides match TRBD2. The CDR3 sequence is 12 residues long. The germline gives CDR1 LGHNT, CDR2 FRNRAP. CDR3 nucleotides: TGTGCTAGTGGTTTGGCAGGACTAGAGGTTGACTTC. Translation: CASGLAGLEVDF.

CDR3 loop: CASGSAQAPLGEQYF. As DNA, the CDR3 is TGTGCCAGCGGGTCCGCCCAGGCCCCTTTGGGGGAGCAGTACTTC. The V gene is TRBV28, the J gene TRBJ2-7; D gene unclear. The CDR3 length is 15 residues. The ends were cut back, 8 bases at V and 7 bases at J, with 24 bases in the middle. Germline V gene data show CDR1 as MDHEN and CDR2 as SYDVKM.

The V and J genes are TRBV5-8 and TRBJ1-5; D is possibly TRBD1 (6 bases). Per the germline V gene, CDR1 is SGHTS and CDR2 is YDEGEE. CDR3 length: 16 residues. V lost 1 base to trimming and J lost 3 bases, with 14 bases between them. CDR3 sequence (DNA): TGTGCCAGCAGCTTGAGGGGTAACAGGGTCAATCAGCCCCAGCATTTT. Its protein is CASSLRGNRVNQPQHF.

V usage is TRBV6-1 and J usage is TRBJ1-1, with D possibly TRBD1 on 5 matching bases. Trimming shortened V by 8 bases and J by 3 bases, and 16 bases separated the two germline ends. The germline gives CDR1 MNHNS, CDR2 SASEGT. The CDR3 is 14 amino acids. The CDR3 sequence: CASLRQGVDTEAFF. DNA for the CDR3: TGTGCCAGCCTCCGTCAGGGAGTAGACACTGAAGCTTTCTTT.

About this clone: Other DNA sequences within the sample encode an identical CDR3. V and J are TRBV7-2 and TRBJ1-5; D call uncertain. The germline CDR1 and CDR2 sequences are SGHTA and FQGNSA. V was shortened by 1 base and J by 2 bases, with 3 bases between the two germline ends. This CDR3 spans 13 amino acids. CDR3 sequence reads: CASSLVGNQPQHF. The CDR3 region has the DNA TGTGCCAGCAGCTTAGTTGGCAATCAGCCCCAGCATTTT.

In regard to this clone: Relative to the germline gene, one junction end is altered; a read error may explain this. The CDR3 reads CAGSSVDTQYF. The DNA for the CDR3 is TGTGCCGGCTCCTCGGTAGATACGCAGTATTTT. The J gene is TRBJ2-3, the V gene TRBV18; the D is unclear. The length of the CDR3 is 11 residues. Germline V gene sequence: CDR1 KGHSH, CDR2 LQKENI.

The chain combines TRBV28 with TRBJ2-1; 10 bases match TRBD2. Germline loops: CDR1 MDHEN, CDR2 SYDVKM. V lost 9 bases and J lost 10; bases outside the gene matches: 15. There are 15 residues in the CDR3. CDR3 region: CASGKRTSGIREQFF. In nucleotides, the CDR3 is TGTGCCAGTGGGAAAAGAACTAGCGGGATCAGGGAGCAGTTCTTC.

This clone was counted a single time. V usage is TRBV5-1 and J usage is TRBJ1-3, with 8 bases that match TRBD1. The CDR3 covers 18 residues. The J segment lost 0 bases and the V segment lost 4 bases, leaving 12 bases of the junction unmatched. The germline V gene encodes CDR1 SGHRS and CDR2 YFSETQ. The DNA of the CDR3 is TGCGCCAGCAGCCCGACTGGGACAGGAGTCACCTCTGGAAACACCATATATTTT. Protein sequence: CASSPTGTGVTSGNTIYF. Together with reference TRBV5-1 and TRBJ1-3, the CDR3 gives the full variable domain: KAGVTQTPRYLIKTRGQQVTLSCSPISGHRSVSWYQQTPGQGLQFLFEYFSETQRNKGNFPGRFSGRQFSNSRSEMNVSTLELGDSALYLCASSPTGTGVTSGNTIYFGEGSWLTVV.

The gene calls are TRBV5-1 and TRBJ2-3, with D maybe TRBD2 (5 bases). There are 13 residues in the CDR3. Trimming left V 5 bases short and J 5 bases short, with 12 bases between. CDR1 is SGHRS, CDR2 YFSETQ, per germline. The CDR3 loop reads CASREVPGDTQYF. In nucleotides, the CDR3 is TGCGCCAGCAGGGAGGTCCCGGGAGATACGCAGTATTTT.

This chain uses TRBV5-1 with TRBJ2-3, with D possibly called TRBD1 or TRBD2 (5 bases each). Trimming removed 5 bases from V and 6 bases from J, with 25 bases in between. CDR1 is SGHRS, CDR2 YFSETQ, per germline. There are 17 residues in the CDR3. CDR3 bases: TGCGCCAGCAGGTCTCCTAGGGGAGCTAGCACTTTGGATACGCAGTATTTT. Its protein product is CASRSPRGASTLDTQYF. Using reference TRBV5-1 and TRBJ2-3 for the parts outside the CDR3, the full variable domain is KAGVTQTPRYLIKTRGQQVTLSCSPISGHRSVSWYQQTPGQGLQFLFEYFSETQRNKGNFPGRFSGRQFSNSRSEMNVSTLELGDSALYLCASRSPRGASTLDTQYFGPGTRLTVL.

The CDR3 loop reads CSVRGGTYNEQFF. CDR3 in DNA: TGCAGCGTTAGAGGGGGCACCTACAATGAGCAGTTCTTC. The rearrangement uses TRBV29-1 and TRBJ2-1; TRBD1 matches 7 bases. The ends lost 5 bases at V and 2 bases at J; junction bases unmatched: 3. The CDR3 has 13 residues. The germline CDR1 and CDR2 sequences are SQVTM and ANQGSEA.

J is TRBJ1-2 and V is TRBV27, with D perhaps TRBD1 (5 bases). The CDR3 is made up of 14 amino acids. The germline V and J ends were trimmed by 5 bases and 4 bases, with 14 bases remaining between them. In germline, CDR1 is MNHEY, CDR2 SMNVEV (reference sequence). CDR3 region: CASSPRQSAYGYTF. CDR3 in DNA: TGTGCCAGCAGTCCCAGACAGTCAGCCTATGGCTACACCTTC.

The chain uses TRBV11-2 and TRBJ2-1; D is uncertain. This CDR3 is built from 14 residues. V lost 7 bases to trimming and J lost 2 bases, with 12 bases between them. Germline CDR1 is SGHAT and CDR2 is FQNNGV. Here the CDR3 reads CASTNLGAYNEQFF. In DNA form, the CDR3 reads TGTGCCAGCACCAACCTTGGAGCCTACAATGAGCAGTTCTTC.

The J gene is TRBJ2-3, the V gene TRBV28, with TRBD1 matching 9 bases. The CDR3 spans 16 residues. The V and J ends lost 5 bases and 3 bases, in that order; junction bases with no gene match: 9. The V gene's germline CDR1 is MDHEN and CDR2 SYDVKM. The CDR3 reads CASSEPGQGMTDTQYF. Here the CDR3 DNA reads TGTGCCAGCAGTGAGCCGGGACAGGGTATGACAGATACGCAGTATTTT.

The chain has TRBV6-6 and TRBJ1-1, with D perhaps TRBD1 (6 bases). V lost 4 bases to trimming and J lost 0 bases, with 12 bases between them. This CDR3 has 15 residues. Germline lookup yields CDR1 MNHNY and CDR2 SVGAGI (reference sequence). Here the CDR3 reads CASSWDTFVNTEAFF. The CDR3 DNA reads TGTGCCAGCAGTTGGGACACATTTGTGAACACTGAAGCTTTCTTT.

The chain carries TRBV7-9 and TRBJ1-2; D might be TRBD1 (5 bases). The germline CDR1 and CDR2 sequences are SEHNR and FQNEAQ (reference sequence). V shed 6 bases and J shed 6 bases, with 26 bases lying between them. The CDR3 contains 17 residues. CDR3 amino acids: CASSPGVGDPGVDGYTF. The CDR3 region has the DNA TGTGCCAGCAGTCCAGGAGTTGGGGATCCGGGGGTGGATGGCTACACCTTC.